The rows below give T cell receptor beta chains drawn from one sample of a study of HIV-infected children after antiretroviral therapy interruption. TCRdb passed the 3' RACE reads through MiXCR, listing each CDR3 protein once. The sample carries more than 35,000 distinct CDR3 sequences, 6.5% recorded once. The starting material was CD45RA+ CD4+ T cells from PBMCs, pooled from several time points, obtained from a donor given antiretroviral therapy, either interrupted or continuous. These TCRs come from a pool of human donors with HIV. Both conserved end residues are part of each CDR3. The D gene is left open where the match is weak. The size of a clone is reported for some rows only, either as once, few or many, or as a class for expanded clones.

>-|TRBV6-5|TRBJ2-3|-
TGTGCCAGCAACCCTACCGGGACAAGCACAGATACGCAGTATTTT
CASNPTGTSTDTQYF
>TRBD2|TRBV6-1|TRBJ2-3|few
TGTGCCAGCAGTGAACCGGGACTAGGAAATACGCAGTATTTT
CASSEPGLGNTQYF
>TRBD1|TRBV19|TRBJ1-2|few
TGTGCCAGTAGCCAGAGGGACAGGGGAAGACAAGAAGGCTACACCTTC
CASSQRDRGRQEGYTF
>-|TRBV20-1|TRBJ1-1|many
TGCAGTGCTATACGGACGCCCAACACTGAAGCTTTCTTT
CSAIRTPNTEAFF
>TRBD2|TRBV12-5|TRBJ2-7|-
TGTGCTAGTGGTTCGCCCGGTGGTAGCGGGTACTGGACCCCCTACGAGCAGTACTTC
CASGSPGGSGYWTPYEQYF
>-|TRBV10-2|TRBJ2-3|many
TGCGCCAGCAGCGGGTCGAGCACAGATACGCAGTATTTT
CASSGSSTDTQYF
>-|TRBV7-2|TRBJ1-1|many
TGTGCCAGCAGCTTAGCTGTCAGGGAAGCTTTCTTT
CASSLAVREAFF
>-|TRBV28|TRBJ2-7|-
TGTGCCAGCAGTTTTCTGGGTAACGAGCAGTACTTC
CASSFLGNEQYF
>-|TRBV29-1|TRBJ2-5|-
TGCAGCGCAGGACTGCTAACACAAGAGACCCAGTACTTC
CSAGLLTQETQYF
>-|TRBV20-1|TRBJ2-1|many
TGCAGTGCTAGAGGCCGACAGGGCAGGGGGGATGAGCAGTTCTTC
CSARGRQGRGDEQFF
>-|TRBV15|TRBJ1-5|many
TGTGCCACCAGCAGAGATTGGATTCAGAGGTCGAGGTACAATCAGCCCCAGCATTTT
CATSRDWIQRSRYNQPQHF
>-|TRBV21-1|TRBJ2-7|few
TGTGCCAGCAGCAAAGATTATAGGACCAGGGTTTCCCACGAGCAGTACTTC
CASSKDYRTRVSHEQYF
>TRBD1|TRBV6-2/TRBV6-3|TRBJ1-1|many
TGTGCCAGCAGTTGGGGGACAGGGACTAGTCAAGCTTTCTTT
CASSWGTGTSQAFF
>-|TRBV13|TRBJ2-2|many
TGTGCCAGCAGCAGCGGTAGGACCGGGGAGCTGTTTTTT
CASSSGRTGELFF
>-|TRBV28|TRBJ2-4|few
TGTGCCAGCAGTTTTAGGCAATTCAAAAACATTCAGTACTTC
CASSFRQFKNIQYF
>-|TRBV6-6|TRBJ2-5|many
TGTGCCAGCAGTTACTCCTGGCTGCCTGAAGAGACCCAGTACTTC
CASSYSWLPEETQYF
>TRBD1|TRBV2|TRBJ2-5|medium-sized
TGTGCCAGCAGCTCGACAGGGAGAGACACCCAGTACTTT
CASSSTGRDTQYF
>-|TRBV21-1|TRBJ1-5|many
TGTGCCAGCAGCCGTTGTCGCGGATTCCTCTTACTTAGCAATCAGCCCCAGCATTTT
CASSRCRGFLLLSNQPQHF
>TRBD1|TRBV30|TRBJ2-3|many
TGTGCCTGGAGCGTAACAGGGGCATCAACAGATACGCAGTATTTT
CAWSVTGASTDTQYF
>-|TRBV6-5|TRBJ2-7|few
TGTGCCAGCAGTTACTCACAGGGATACGAGCAGTACTTC
CASSYSQGYEQYF
>-|TRBV4-3|TRBJ1-1|many
TGCGCCAGCAGCCAAGAGACGGGGAACACTGAAGCTTTCTTT
CASSQETGNTEAFF
>TRBD1|TRBV7-9|TRBJ2-3|many
TGTGCCAGCAGCCGCCGGACAGGAGTGAGCACAGATACGCAGTATTTT
CASSRRTGVSTDTQYF
>-|TRBV24-1|TRBJ2-5|many
TGTGCCACCAGTGATCAGGGGCTTACGGAGACCCAGTACTTC
CATSDQGLTETQYF
>-|TRBV6-5|TRBJ2-5|many
TGTGCCAGCAGTTACTTCGTTCTGGGGATAGAGACCCAGTACTTC
CASSYFVLGIETQYF
>-|TRBV6-5|TRBJ2-1|-
TGTGCCAGCAGTTACACAGGGACTTTTAAGATTGAGCAGTTCTTC
CASSYTGTFKIEQFF
>-|TRBV20-1|TRBJ2-2|few
TGCAGTGCCACCAAGTCCTTGCCAAGCCGGGAGCTGTTTTTT
CSATKSLPSRELFF
>TRBD2|TRBV19|TRBJ2-1|many
TGTGCCAGTAGTCTACTAGCGTACAATGAGCAGTTCTTC
CASSLLAYNEQFF
>-|TRBV4-3|TRBJ2-1|many
TGCGCCAGCAGCCTCATTGGTACGGATCAACCCCCGGGGTTCTTC
CASSLIGTDQPPGFF
>TRBD2|TRBV24-1|TRBJ2-1|many
TGTGCCACAACCGCGGGGGGGGAGAATGAGCAGTTCTTC
CATTAGGENEQFF
>-|TRBV6-6|TRBJ2-7|medium-sized
TGTGCCAGCAGTGATACTGGGGGGCTTGAACAGTACTTC
CASSDTGGLEQYF
>-|TRBV20-1|TRBJ1-5|many
TGCAGTGCTAGAGATCACAGGGTAGGGAGCAATCAGCCCCAGCATTTT
CSARDHRVGSNQPQHF
>-|TRBV20-1|TRBJ1-2|few
TGCAGTGCTTCACAGGGTAAACGTGGCTACACCTTC
CSASQGKRGYTF
>-|TRBV2|TRBJ2-1|few
TGTGCCAGCAGTGAAGAGCGACTCAACAATGAGCAGTTCTTC
CASSEERLNNEQFF
>TRBD2|TRBV28|TRBJ2-3|many
TGTGCCAGCAAGGGACTAGCGGGAGAGGCAGATACGCAGTATTTT
CASKGLAGEADTQYF
>-|TRBV24-1|TRBJ2-6|many
TGTGCCACCGGAACAGGGCCCCTCACTGGGGCCAACGTCCTGACTTTC
CATGTGPLTGANVLTF
>-|TRBV19|TRBJ2-5|many
TGTGCCAGCAGTGTTAACTGGGGGGGCCAAGACACCCAGTACTTT
CASSVNWGGQDTQYF
>-|TRBV5-6|TRBJ2-5|many
TGTGCCAGCAGCCGTGTTCACGGCCAGAGCCGTGGCGCGACCCAGTACTTC
CASSRVHGQSRGATQYF
>TRBD1|TRBV20-1|TRBJ1-5|many
TGCAGTGCTAGTGGGACAGGGACAATGGGCAATCAGCCCCAGCATTTT
CSASGTGTMGNQPQHF
>-|TRBV19|TRBJ2-6|many
TGTGCCAGTAGTATTTGGGGCGCTGGGGCCAACGTCCTGACTTTC
CASSIWGAGANVLTF
>-|TRBV19|TRBJ1-2|-
TGTGCCACGGACCGGGGCTATGGCTACACCTTC
CATDRGYGYTF
>TRBD2|TRBV6-5|TRBJ2-2|many
TGTGCCAGCAGTCGGACCCTAGCGGGAGGGCCTGGCGGGGAGCTGTTTTTT
CASSRTLAGGPGGELFF
>TRBD1|TRBV20-1|TRBJ1-3|many
TGCAGTGCTCAGGGGACAGGGTCAGGAAACACCATATATTTT
CSAQGTGSGNTIYF
>-|TRBV9|TRBJ1-2|many
TGTGCCAGCAGTGAGAACAGGAATGGCTACACCTTC
CASSENRNGYTF
>TRBD2|TRBV6-2/TRBV6-3|TRBJ2-1|few
TGTGCCAGCACGCAGCGGGGGGGCTACAATGAGCAGTTCTTC
CASTQRGGYNEQFF
>-|TRBV29-1|TRBJ2-5|medium-sized
TGTAGTTCTAGGGGGGGAGACACCCAGTACTTT
CSSRGGDTQYF
>TRBD1|TRBV30|TRBJ1-1|-
TGTGCCTGGAGTGTCCACAGGGGAGTTGAAGCTTTCTTT
CAWSVHRGVEAFF
>-|TRBV12-3/TRBV12-4|TRBJ2-1|many
TGTGCCAGCAGAGGGGGGGGGAGGGGTAGCTACAATGAGCAGTTCTTC
CASRGGGRGSYNEQFF
>-|TRBV4-3|TRBJ1-3|many
TGCGCCAGCAGCCATCTGGGGGACTCTGGAAACACCATATATTTT
CASSHLGDSGNTIYF
>TRBD2|TRBV7-8|TRBJ2-1|-
TGTGCCAGCGGGGGCGGGAGGGCCCTGGGTGAGCAGTTCTTC
CASGGGRALGEQFF
>TRBD2|TRBV7-2|TRBJ2-7|many
TGTGCCAGCAGCTTAGTTCAGATGACGAACGGGGGGGCCCACGAGCAGTACTTC
CASSLVQMTNGGAHEQYF
>-|TRBV4-1|TRBJ2-5|many
TGCGCCAGCAGCCAAGATCCCTCCTACGCGGGACAAGAGACCCAGTACTTC
CASSQDPSYAGQETQYF
>-|TRBV6-6|TRBJ2-7|medium-sized
TGTGCCAGCGGTGATCCGGACTGTTCCTATGAACAGTACTTC
CASGDPDCSYEQYF
>-|TRBV28|TRBJ2-7|many
TGTGCCAGCAGTTTCCGGCATACCCCAACACATTTC
CASSFRHTPTHF
>TRBD1|TRBV20-1|TRBJ1-5|many
TGCAGTGCTGCCGGGACAGGGAACCGGTGGTTATATAGCAATCAGCCCCAGCATTTT
CSAAGTGNRWLYSNQPQHF
>TRBD1|TRBV24-1|TRBJ1-2|-
TGTGCCACCAGTGATGACAGGGGTGGCTACACCTTC
CATSDDRGGYTF
>TRBD2|TRBV10-3|TRBJ2-7|many
TGTGCCATCGGTTCCTTTGCGGGAGGGACGGGCGAGCAGTACTTC
CAIGSFAGGTGEQYF
>-|TRBV6-2/TRBV6-3|TRBJ1-5|many
TGTGCCAGCAGTTTTGAAGGGGAAGCTCATAGCAATCAGCCCCAGCATTTT
CASSFEGEAHSNQPQHF
>TRBD2|TRBV6-5|TRBJ2-1|-
TGTGCCAGCAGTTACGCCAGCGGGGGGGTCAATGAGCAGTTCTTC
CASSYASGGVNEQFF
>-|TRBV15|TRBJ1-2|few
TGTGCCACCAGCAGAGGGGGAGAAGACGTAAACTATGGCTACACCTTC
CATSRGGEDVNYGYTF
>-|TRBV27|TRBJ2-7|many
TGTGCCAGCTCAGGGTTATCTCGGTACGAGCAGTACTTC
CASSGLSRYEQYF